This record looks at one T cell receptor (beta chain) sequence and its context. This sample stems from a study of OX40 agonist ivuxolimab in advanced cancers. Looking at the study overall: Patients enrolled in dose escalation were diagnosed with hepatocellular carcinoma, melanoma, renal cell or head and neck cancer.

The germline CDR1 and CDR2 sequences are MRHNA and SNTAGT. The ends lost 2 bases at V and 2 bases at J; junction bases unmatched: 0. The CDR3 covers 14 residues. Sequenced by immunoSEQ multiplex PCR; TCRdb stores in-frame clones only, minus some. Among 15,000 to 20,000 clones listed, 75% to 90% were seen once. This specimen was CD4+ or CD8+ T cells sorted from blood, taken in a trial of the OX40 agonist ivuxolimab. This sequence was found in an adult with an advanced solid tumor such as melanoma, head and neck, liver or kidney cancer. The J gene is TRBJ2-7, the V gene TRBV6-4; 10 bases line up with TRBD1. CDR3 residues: CASSDGTGAYEQYF. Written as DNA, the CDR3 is TGTGCCAGCAGTGACGGGACAGGGGCCTACGAGCAGTACTTC.